This T cell receptor (beta chain) stems from a study of blood T cell repertoires in COVID-19. Turning to the study itself: Both acute and convalescent COVID-19 samples were obtained from the United States, Italy and Spain. In each case, the material was cDNA or gDNA derived from T cells, B-cell-depleted T cells, or PBMCs.

This clone occurred a few times. CDR1 and CDR2 from the germline V gene are MRHNA and SNTAGT. This CDR3 is 14 amino acids long. V shed 3 bases and J shed 2 bases, with 5 bases lying between them. Per the original data handling: Estimated nucleated cell counts came from reference gene primer amplification. The repertoire was sequenced with immunoSEQ multiplex PCR; TCRdb's copy has only in-frame clones and lacks some. V, J and clone size reflect that table, while D and trimming were determined from the DNA. Here the sample spans about 250,000 clones, 84% being singletons. This clonotype was sampled from a man aged 50-59 years with active or convalescent COVID-19. The sample comprised peripheral blood. J is TRBJ1-6 and V is TRBV6-4; D uncertain. The CDR3 bases are TGTGCCAGCAGTGAGACAACCTATAATTCACCCCTCCACTTT. Its protein product is CASSETTYNSPLHF.